This is a list of T cell receptor beta chains from one sample in a study of sequential checkpoint blockade in melanoma. Only in-frame clones appear in the TCRdb table, and some are missing; sequencing was by immunoSEQ multiplex PCR. This table has about 19,000 clones, under 85% appearing once. The sample in question was tumor tissue (inferred from file names), obtained from a patient given nivolumab and ipilimumab in sequence. The source of these receptors is a human donor with melanoma. CDR3s include the opening cysteine and the closing phenylalanine or tryptophan.

V: TRBV23-1
CDR3: CASSLGGTGGTEAFF

V: TRBV6-8
CDR3: CASSYPYNEQFF

V: TRBV23-1
CDR3: CASSLVGNQPQHF

V: TRBV19
CDR3: CASSISSGTQYF

V: TRBV9
CDR3: CASRTGQGAETQYF

V: TRBV11-3
CDR3: CASSRHPGGEETQYF

V: TRBV7-5
CDR3: CASSLGSGLNTGELFF

V: TRBV30
CDR3: CAWSVAFRVPSGNTIYF

V: TRBV6-8
CDR3: CASAQDSGNTIYF

V: TRBV19
CDR3: CASSVQGWEQFF

V: TRBV19
CDR3: CASSPRTSGSFNEQYF

V: TRBV18
CDR3: CASSFDSTSYGYTF

V: TRBV2
CDR3: CASSGEMNTEAFF

V: TRBV9
CDR3: CASSVVGTSSYNEQFF

V: TRBV6-9
CDR3: CASTGSRGILSYTF

V: TRBV18
CDR3: CASSPPTARGTQYF

V: TRBV5-1
CDR3: CASNGLAGSYNEQYF

V: TRBV7-5
CDR3: CASSFLGRDGNEQFF

V: TRBV5-1
CDR3: CASSLRLQIGDTQYF

V: TRBV28
CDR3: CASRLAGSQETQYF

V: TRBV9
CDR3: CASRPGGSRAFF

V: TRBV5-1
CDR3: CASSFRKGQGDNEQFF

V: TRBV29-1
CDR3: CSVEDWRGNEQFF

V: TRBV15
CDR3: CATSREGTGKINEQFF

V: TRBV12-5
CDR3: CASGLLGGNTGELFF

V: TRBV11-3
CDR3: CASSFLDRGSAQYF

V: TRBV9
CDR3: CASSVDRVHNEQFF

V: TRBV9
CDR3: CASSERESTGELFF

V: TRBV6-4
CDR3: CASSVYNEQFF

V: TRBV6-8
CDR3: CASMSPGGTGGHSPLHF

V: TRBV9
CDR3: CASRSQGGELFF

V: TRBV6-8
CDR3: CASSPRETGEAFF

V: TRBV18
CDR3: CASSPSGRNTEAFF

V: TRBV6-8
CDR3: CASRGDSRDRNYGYTF

V: TRBV10-3
CDR3: CAISELAWSTDTQYF

V: TRBV18
CDR3: CASSPGQGRETQYF

V: TRBV10-2
CDR3: CASSEASGSERNTGELFF

V: TRBV7-6
CDR3: CASSVGQGGGEKLFF

V: TRBV12-1
CDR3: CASSQLAGGEQYF

V: TRBV10-2
CDR3: CASSPTTDQPQHF

V: TRBV11-3
CDR3: CASSLEAPTYEQYF

V: TRBV28
CDR3: CASRRGQAGELFF